Each of the 29 T cell receptor beta chains below was sequenced from the same sample in a study of follicular helper T cells after annual influenza vaccination. Described time point: 2014-2015 season, 7 days after vaccination. Data came from immunoSEQ multiplex PCR; TCRdb stores just in-frame clones and leaves some out. The sample carries 6,000 to 9,500 clones, around four fifths recorded once. The material sequenced was CXCR5+ CD38- circulating T follicular helper cells from blood, taken 7 days after influenza vaccination. Subset given: circulating Tfh, non-naive CD4+CXCR5+PD-1+ (ICOS+CD38+ or ICOS-CD38-). Receptor source: an adult who received the influenza vaccine.

V and J are TRBV28 and TRBJ1-3, with D hard to call. Germline assignment: CDR1 MDHEN and CDR2 SYDVKM. V lost 3 bases and J lost 0, with 6 bases in between. CDR3 length: 14 amino acids. The chain's CDR3 is CASSFVSSGNTIYF. The CDR3, as DNA: TGTGCCAGCAGTTTTGTCTCCTCTGGAAACACCATATATTTT.

The chain uses TRBV2 and TRBJ1-1, with TRBD1 matching 7 bases. Germline loops: CDR1 SNHLY, CDR2 FYNNEI. This CDR3 region has 15 residues. The V gene end was trimmed by 1 base and the J gene end by 1 base; junction bases not matched to a gene: 3. The CDR3 DNA follows: TGTGCCAGCAGTGAAGAAGGGACAGCGAACACTGAAGCTTTCTTT. Protein sequence: CASSEEGTANTEAFF.

The chain is built from TRBV30 and TRBJ1-5, with TRBD1 identical over 7 bases. The CDR3 contains 12 residues. Trimming took 7 bases from V and 4 from J; bases not matched to a gene: 4. The germline V gene encodes CDR1 GTSNPN and CDR2 SVGIG (reference sequence). The CDR3 loop is CALGQDNQPQHF. Written as DNA, the CDR3 is TGTGCCTTAGGACAGGATAATCAGCCCCAGCATTTT.

The chain employs TRBV5-7 and TRBJ2-5; the D gene is possibly TRBD1 (6 bases). TRBV5-7 is treated as an ORF (open reading frame) with a function not yet certain. The CDR3 sequence is 18 residues long. The ends were cut back, 1 base at V and 3 bases at J, with 22 bases in the middle. CDR3 nucleotide sequence: TGTGCCAGCAGCTTGTTCGGGACATTGGGACATGGGGAAGAGACCCAGTACTTC. Its translation: CASSLFGTLGHGEETQYF.

This clone was seen only a few times. The chain is built from TRBV6-1 and TRBJ1-5; TRBD1 matches at 7 bases. Germline-derived CDR1 and CDR2 are MNHNS and SASEGT. Germline trimming cut 7 bases from V and 6 bases from J; bases unmatched to any gene: 6. This CDR3 is 13 amino acids long. CDR3 sequence reads: CASKDRKPQPQHF. CDR3 in DNA: TGTGCCAGCAAGGACAGGAAGCCTCAGCCCCAGCATTTT.

The CDR3 region is CASSGTDYGYTF. For the CDR3, the DNA is TGTGCCAGCAGTGGGACAGATTATGGCTACACCTTC. This rearrangement joins TRBV6-5 to TRBJ1-2, with TRBD1 identical over 7 bases. The germline CDR1 and CDR2 sequences are MNHEY and SVGAGI. V dropped 5 bases and J dropped 5; count of bases not matched to a gene: 2. The CDR3 is 12 residues long.

This clone has more than one count but fewer than ten. The chain has TRBV5-6 and TRBJ1-3; D gene unclear. V shed 4 bases and J shed 5 bases, with 13 bases lying between them. Germline V lookup: CDR1 SGHDT, CDR2 YYEEEE. CDR3 size: 14 residues. Here the CDR3 DNA reads TGTGCCAGCAGCCACCCCGCGGGGAGAAACACCATATATTTT. Translating it yields CASSHPAGRNTIYF.

The V gene is TRBV23-1, the J gene TRBJ2-1; 12 bases line up with TRBD1. TRBV23-1 has ORF status, its function being uncertain. The V and J ends lost 3 bases and 8 bases, in that order; junction bases with no gene match: 17. The length of the CDR3 is 19 residues. The CDR3 sequence: CASSHNCTDRDRGHDEQFF. CDR3 bases: TGCGCCAGCAGTCACAATTGTACCGACCGGGACAGGGGGCACGATGAGCAGTTCTTC.

The chain has TRBV11-2 and TRBJ2-1; no definite D call. Per germline, CDR1 SGHAT and CDR2 FQNNGV. The CDR3 covers 15 residues. The V end lost 3 bases, the J end lost 10 bases, and 19 bases lay between the germline ends. CDR3 DNA sequence: TGTGCCAGCAGCTTCCCCAACGGCGCCGCTGGGGAGCAGTTCTTC. Amino acids: CASSFPNGAAGEQFF.

The chain carries TRBV6-4 and TRBJ2-5, with TRBD2 as a possible D gene (6 bases). The length of the CDR3 is 14 residues. CDR1 is MRHNA and CDR2 is SNTAGT in the germline V gene. Trimming took 4 bases from V and 5 from J, leaving 14 bases between them. The CDR3 region has the DNA TGTGCCAGCAGTGCCTCTAGCGACGCGGAGACCCAGTACTTC. Translating it yields CASSASSDAETQYF.

This clone was observed once. The rearrangement links TRBV5-1 to TRBJ2-5; TRBD2 agrees at 12 bases. V dropped 4 bases and J dropped 2; count of bases not matched to a gene: 9. The CDR3 is 17 amino acids. Germline V gives CDR1 SGHRS, CDR2 YFSETQ. The CDR3 nucleotides read TGCGCCAGCAGCGACGAGACTAGCGGGGGCGAACAAGAGACCCAGTACTTC. This translates into CASSDETSGGEQETQYF.

The chain carries TRBV27 and TRBJ1-4; 8 nucleotides align to TRBD1. The germline V gene has CDR1 MNHEY and CDR2 SMNVEV (reference sequence). This CDR3 comprises 14 residues. With V trimmed by 7 bases and J by 5 bases, 6 bases remained unmatched. The CDR3 region is CASTGGTGNEKLFF. In DNA, the CDR3 is TGTGCCAGCACAGGCGGGACAGGAAATGAAAAACTGTTTTTT.

The chain couples TRBV19 to TRBJ2-2; perhaps D is TRBD1 or TRBD2 (5 bases each). CDR1 is LNHDA and CDR2 is SQIVND in the germline V gene (reference sequence). The CDR3 runs to 15 residues. Trimming left V 5 bases short and J 6 bases short, with 16 bases between. CDR3 protein: CASSSRGLEAGELFF. CDR3 DNA: TGTGCCAGTAGTTCTAGGGGTTTGGAGGCCGGGGAGCTGTTTTTT.

The chain recombines TRBV13 with TRBJ1-2; D is ambiguous. V lost 6 bases, J lost 4 bases, and 24 bases lay in between. Germline V gene lookup returns CDR1 PRHDT and CDR2 FYEKMQ (reference sequence). The CDR3 has 17 amino acids. Here the CDR3 DNA reads TGTGCCAGCAGTCGGACTAAGCTGAGTGAAAAGACCTATGGCTACACCTTC. Protein: CASSRTKLSEKTYGYTF.

This chain joins TRBV5-4 and TRBJ2-4, with D perhaps TRBD1 (7 bases). This CDR3 contains 15 residues. Deletions cut 4 bases from V and 12 bases from J, with 23 bases between. In germline, CDR1 is SGHNT, CDR2 YYREEE (reference sequence). The CDR3 nucleotides read TGTGCCAGCAGCGCGGAGGGGACAGACGAGGGAACTCAGTACTTC. This codes for CASSAEGTDEGTQYF.

The chain couples TRBV14 to TRBJ1-6, with TRBD1 matching over 9 bases. This CDR3 comprises 16 residues. Trimming removed 4 bases from V and 8 bases from J; junction bases left unmatched: 9. Germline V CDR1 and CDR2: SGHDN, FVKESK. In DNA, the CDR3 is TGTGCCAGCAGCCCCCCGGACAGGGGAAGGGATTCACCCCTCCACTTT. This codes for CASSPPDRGRDSPLHF.

The genes are TRBV7-9 and TRBJ2-1, with 8 bases matching TRBD1. The germline V gene has CDR1 SEHNR and CDR2 FQNEAQ (reference sequence). The V and J ends lost 6 bases and 6 bases, in that order; junction bases with no gene match: 10. The CDR3 sequence is 15 residues long. The CDR3 loop is CASSTDRVITNEQFF. CDR3 nucleotide sequence: TGTGCCAGCAGTACGGACAGGGTAATAACCAATGAGCAGTTCTTC.

The DNA of the CDR3 is TGTGCCAGCAGCTATTTGGGAGCTAATGAAAAACTGTTTTTT. Translating it yields CASSYLGANEKLFF. The rearrangement links TRBV5-5 to TRBJ1-4; D uncertain. This CDR3 has 14 amino acids. Germline CDR1 is SGHKS and CDR2 is YYEKEE (reference sequence). V lost 3 bases and J lost 3, with 9 bases in between.

The chain joins TRBV7-8 to TRBJ1-1; D unclear. CDR1 is SGHVS and CDR2 is FQNEAQ in the germline V gene. V lost 6 bases and J lost 0, with 14 bases in between. The CDR3 extends over 15 amino acids. CDR3 sequence (DNA): TGTGCCAGCAGTGTGCGGGCGGGATTGAACACTGAAGCTTTCTTT. Amino acid sequence: CASSVRAGLNTEAFF.

This clone has more than one count but fewer than ten. The chain recombines TRBV2 with TRBJ1-5; D may be TRBD1 (6 bases). The CDR3 covers 15 residues. With 6 bases removed from V and 7 bases from J, the gap between germline ends came to 19 bases. The germline V gene encodes CDR1 SNHLY and CDR2 FYNNEI. In nucleotides, the CDR3 is TGTGCCAGCAGCCCCTGGGCAGGGGTCGGCCAGCCCCAGCATTTT. As protein: CASSPWAGVGQPQHF. Full variable domain (rest looked up from reference TRBV2 and TRBJ1-5): EPEVTQTPSHQVTQMGQEVILRCVPISNHLYFYWYRQILGQKVEFLVSFYNNEISEKSEIFDDQFSVERPDGSNFTLKIRSTKLEDSAMYFCASSPWAGVGQPQHFGDGTRLSIL.

The V gene is TRBV5-4, the J gene TRBJ2-3, with 12 bases fitting TRBD2. The CDR3 sequence is 18 residues long. The germline gives CDR1 SGHNT, CDR2 YYREEE (reference sequence). V lost 0 bases to trimming and J lost 2 bases; unmatched junction nucleotides: 7. This CDR3 reads CASSLARTSGVITDTQYF. The CDR3 bases are TGTGCCAGCAGCTTGGCCCGGACTAGCGGGGTGATCACAGATACGCAGTATTTT.

This CDR3 reads CATSRERDYGYTF. CDR3 nucleotides: TGTGCCACCAGCAGAGAACGGGACTATGGCTACACCTTC. The V gene is TRBV15, the J gene TRBJ1-2; no clear D. This CDR3 is 13 amino acids long. V was cut by 0 bases and J by 3 bases, with 5 bases left in between. Germline V CDR1 and CDR2: LNHNV, YYDKDF (reference sequence).

V usage is TRBV10-3 and J usage is TRBJ1-6; 7 bases agree with TRBD1. Germline loops: CDR1 ENHRY, CDR2 SYGVKD. After removal of 6 bases from V and 8 bases from J, the junction contained 4 bases not matched to a gene. The CDR3 runs to 13 residues. The CDR3 loop is CAISDRADSPLHF. The CDR3 coding sequence is TGTGCCATCAGCGACAGGGCTGATTCACCCCTCCACTTT.

The V and J genes are TRBV6-1 and TRBJ2-1; possibly TRBD1 for D (5 bases). Trimming pared 0 bases from V and 4 bases from J, leaving 10 bases between. Germline V gives CDR1 MNHNS, CDR2 SASEGT. This CDR3 comprises 15 residues. In DNA form, the CDR3 reads TGTGCCAGCAGTGAAGCGGGCAGGGCTTACAATGAGCAGTTCTTC. Translation: CASSEAGRAYNEQFF.

This clone showed up just a few times. The chain recombines TRBV27 with TRBJ1-2, with 12 bases aligning to TRBD1. The CDR3 loop spans 16 amino acids. Trimming removed 4 bases from V and 9 bases from J; junction bases left unmatched: 12. Germline V lookup: CDR1 MNHEY, CDR2 SMNVEV (reference sequence). CDR3 DNA sequence: TGTGCCAGCAGTTCGACCGGGACAGGGGGCAATAAGCGCTACACCTTC. This codes for CASSSTGTGGNKRYTF.

This clone has just one count. The chain recombines TRBV11-2 with TRBJ2-5, with D perhaps assigned TRBD1 or TRBD2 (5 bases each). There are 14 residues in the CDR3. The V end was cut by 5 bases, the J end by 1 base, with 11 bases between. Per germline, CDR1 SGHAT and CDR2 FQNNGV. The CDR3 nucleotides read TGTGCCAGCAGCCCCTATGGGACCCAAGAGACCCAGTACTTC. Translation: CASSPYGTQETQYF.

This clone was seen a handful of times. CDR3 DNA sequence: TGTGCCAGCTCAAGGACAGGGGGTGGGTCACCCCTCCACTTT. Translation: CASSRTGGGSPLHF. The chain carries TRBV18 and TRBJ1-6, with 10 nucleotides matching TRBD1. Losses at the gene ends were 5 bases for V and 10 bases for J; bases not matched to a gene: 5. In germline, CDR1 is KGHSH, CDR2 LQKENI. This CDR3 has 14 amino acids. Complete variable domain (other parts from reference TRBV18 and TRBJ1-6): NAGVMQNPRHLVRRRGQEARLRCSPMKGHSHVYWYRQLPEEGLKFMVYLQKENIIDESGMPKERFSAEFPKEGPSILRIQQVVRGDSAAYFCASSRTGGGSPLHFGNGTRLTVT.

The J gene is TRBJ1-2, the V gene TRBV7-9; D remains ambiguous. V dropped 1 base and J dropped 5 bases, with 14 bases sitting between them. Germline V gene data show CDR1 as SEHNR and CDR2 as FQNEAQ (reference sequence). This CDR3 is built from 15 residues. The CDR3 region is CASSLGGSTTYGYTF. The CDR3 DNA sequence: TGTGCCAGCAGCTTAGGAGGGAGCACTACGTATGGCTACACCTTC. The full variable domain, with the rest looked up from reference TRBV7-9 and TRBJ1-2, is DTGVSQNPRHKITKRGQNVTFRCDPISEHNRLYWYRQTLGQGPEFLTYFQNEAQLEKSRLLSDRFSAERPKGSFSTLEIQRTEQGDSAMYLCASSLGGSTTYGYTFGSGTRLTVV.

With respect to this clone: This sample also contains other DNA sequences that code for the same CDR3. V and J are TRBV7-2 and TRBJ1-6, with D maybe TRBD1 (5 bases). Germline V lookup: CDR1 SGHTA, CDR2 FQGNSA. V was pared by 0 bases and J by 10 bases, with 16 bases between. The CDR3 runs to 16 residues. DNA of the CDR3: TGTGCCAGCAGCTTAGCGATTGGAGGGGCGGGGTCACCCCTCCACTTT. Its translation is CASSLAIGGAGSPLHF.